This T cell receptor (beta chain) was sequenced in a study of blood T cell repertoires in COVID-19. About the study: The origin of the acute and convalescent COVID-19 samples was the United States, Italy and Spain. T cells, B-cell-depleted T cells, or PBMCs provided the cDNA or gDNA that served as material.

Germline CDR1 SNHLY, CDR2 FYNNEI. This CDR3 contains 16 residues. J was trimmed by 0 bases and V by 6 bases; bases with no gene match: 5. Original handling: Amplifying reference gene primers gave estimates of nucleated cell counts. Method: immunoSEQ multiplex PCR; TCRdb's copy keeps in-frame clones and lacks some. That table furnishes V, J and clone size, whereas the DNA furnished D and trimming. This repertoire shows 200,000 to 250,000 clones, approximately 84% found once; its top ten account for roughly 5.7%. The TCR originated in a man older than 75 with acute or convalescent COVID-19. What was sequenced was peripheral blood. V usage is TRBV2 and J usage is TRBJ1-6, with 7 bases aligning to TRBD1. CDR3 region: CASRRAGGSYNSPLHF. CDR3 bases: TGTGCCAGCAGACGTGCAGGGGGCTCCTATAATTCACCCCTCCACTTT.